This entry concerns a single T cell receptor beta chain. Its antigen is not known. Primers used in a second PCR of about 7 to 12 cycles were a sample-barcoded 5' primer and a J-beta primer mix. Using its own MiXCR run on the 5' RACE reads, TCRdb lists one record per CDR3 protein. The table lists roughly 2 million distinct CDR3 sequences, about 49% of them singletons. This sample stems from a study of blood T cells in healthy people across ages. Overall study results and limits: It was not possible, with unsorted PBMCs, to conclusively compare naive and antigen-experienced cells. A roughly linear age-dependent decrease characterized TCR beta diversity per million T cells.

CDR3 length: 13 amino acids. V lost 4 bases to trimming and J lost 4 bases, with 13 bases between them. From germline, CDR1 is DFQATT and CDR2 SNEGSKA (reference sequence). Input material: blood. The receptor comes from a middle-aged woman in good health. The V and J genes are TRBV20-1 and TRBJ1-2, with D perhaps matching TRBD1 (5 bases). The CDR3 DNA reads TGCAGTGCTAACCAACAGGAAAGCTATGGCTACACCTTC. Translated, it gives CSANQQESYGYTF.